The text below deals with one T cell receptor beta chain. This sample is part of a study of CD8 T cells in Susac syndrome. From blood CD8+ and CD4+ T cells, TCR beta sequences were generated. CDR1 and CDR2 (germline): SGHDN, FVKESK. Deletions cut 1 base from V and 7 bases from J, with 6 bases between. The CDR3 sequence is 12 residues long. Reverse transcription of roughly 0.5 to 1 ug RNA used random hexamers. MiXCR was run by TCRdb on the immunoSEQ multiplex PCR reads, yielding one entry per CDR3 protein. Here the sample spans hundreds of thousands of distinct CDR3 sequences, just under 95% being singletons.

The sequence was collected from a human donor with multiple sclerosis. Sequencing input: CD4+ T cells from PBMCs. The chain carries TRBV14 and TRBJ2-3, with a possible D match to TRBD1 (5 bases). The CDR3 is CASSQAGNTQYF. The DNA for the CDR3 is TGTGCCAGCAGCCAAGCAGGGAATACGCAGTATTTT. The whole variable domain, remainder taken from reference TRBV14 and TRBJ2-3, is EAGVTQFPSHSVIEKGQTVTLRCDPISGHDNLYWYRRVMGKEIKFLLHFVKESKQDESGMPNNRFLAERTGGTYSTLKVQPAELEDSGVYFCASSQAGNTQYFGPGTRLTVL.